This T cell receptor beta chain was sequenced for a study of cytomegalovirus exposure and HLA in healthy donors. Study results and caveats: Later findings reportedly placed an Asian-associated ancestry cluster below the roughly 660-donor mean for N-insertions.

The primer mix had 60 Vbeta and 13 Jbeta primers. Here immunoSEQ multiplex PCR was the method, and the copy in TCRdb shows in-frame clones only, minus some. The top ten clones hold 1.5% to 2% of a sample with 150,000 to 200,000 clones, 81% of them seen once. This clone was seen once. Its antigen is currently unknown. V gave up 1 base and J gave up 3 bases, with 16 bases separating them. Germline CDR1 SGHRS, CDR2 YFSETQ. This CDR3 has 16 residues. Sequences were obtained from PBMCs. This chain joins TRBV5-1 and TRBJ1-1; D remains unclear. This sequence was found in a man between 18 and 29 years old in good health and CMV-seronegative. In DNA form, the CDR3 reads TGCGCCAGCAGCTTGAGTCCCGGGTCCGGGGACACTGAAGCTTTCTTT. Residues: CASSLSPGSGDTEAFF.